Sequencing of this TCR beta chain was carried out in a study of blood T cell repertoires in COVID-19. In the original analysis: Reference gene primers were amplified, and this amplification served to estimate nucleated cell counts. Profiling relied on immunoSEQ multiplex PCR, and the TCRdb table lists in-frame clones only, not all of them. V and J calls and clone size are given by that table; D and trimming were obtained from the DNA. The profile shows some 100,000 clones, approximately 86% of them singletons. This CDR3 is built from 15 residues. Per germline, CDR1 MNHEY and CDR2 SVGAGI. V was trimmed by 9 bases and J by 9 bases, leaving 26 bases between them.

The sequence was collected from a man aged 45-65 years with acute or convalescent COVID-19. Specimen: peripheral blood. The chain is built from TRBV6-5 and TRBJ1-2; tentatively, D is TRBD1 (6 bases). In DNA, the CDR3 is TGTGCCAGTGTATCGGGGGGCGTAGGAAAAACTCGCTACACCTTC. Translation gives CASVSGGVGKTRYTF.